This entry features one TCR beta chain sequence. Assay used: immunoSEQ multiplex PCR; TCRdb lists only in-frame clones, some missing. Of approximately 94,000 clones in the sample, 85% to 90% were seen once. The sample is drawn from a study of control samples from healthy donors and cancer patients. This CDR3 is built from 18 residues. What was sequenced was blood. The chain couples TRBV21-1 to TRBJ2-3; TRBD2 is taken as the D call from the table, unchecked against the DNA. TRBV21-1 is reported as a pseudogene. This TCR came from a woman aged 45-65 years in good health. Here the CDR3 DNA reads TGTGCCAGCAGCAAAGACGGCGGGAGGGAACCTAGCACAGATACGCAGTATTTT. Residues: CASSKDGGREPSTDTQYF.